The 2 T cell receptor beta chains below all came from one sample that was sequenced in a study of post-analysis software for immune sequencing data (dated by TCRdb to between 2014 and 2017). Library preparation employed PCR. Sequencing relied on an Illumina HiSeq 2500. To reduce PCR and sequencing biases, unique molecular identifiers were built into the TCR beta cDNA libraries. The public reads were reprocessed in TCRdb via fastp at Q25 and MiXCR, keeping in-frame beta chains. CDR3 protein duplicates are merged, each entry listing the most common genes and DNA. The sample yields about 820,000 distinct CDR3 sequences; 53% were counted once. The top ten constitute over 4% of the sample. Their cognate antigens are unknown. The research as a whole found: Patients showed significantly higher frequencies than controls for several TRBV segments, among them TRBV5-6, TRBV5-1 and TRBV20-1.

The material sequenced was blood. All receptors come from a girl between 10 and 17 years old with multiple sclerosis.

CDR3 amino acids: CAISASGGRDIQYF. CDR3 DNA: TGTGCCATCAGTGCCTCGGGGGGGAGAGACATTCAGTACTTC. The rearrangement uses TRBV10-3 and TRBJ2-4, with 8 bases that match TRBD2. Germline CDR1 and CDR2: ENHRY and SYGVKD. The ends lost 4 bases at V and 8 bases at J; junction bases unmatched: 7. This CDR3 is built from 14 residues.

The chain combines TRBV5-6 with TRBJ2-5, with 11 bases fitting TRBD2. Germline CDR1 reads SGHDT; CDR2 reads YYEEEE. The CDR3 has 16 amino acids. The V segment lost 4 bases and the J segment 5 bases; nucleotides outside the gene matches: 10. The CDR3 DNA is TGTGCCAGCAGCCTAAACCAACTAGCGGGAGTTGAGACCCAGTACTTC. Its translation: CASSLNQLAGVETQYF.